A single sample gave rise to the 11 T cell receptor beta chains below, sequenced in a study of T cell changes during pregnancy in multiple sclerosis. Sequenced by immunoSEQ multiplex PCR; TCRdb stores in-frame clones only, minus some. In the table there are some 60,000 clones, 93% of which are singletons. The starting material was peripheral blood, obtained after pregnancy. The receptors come from a female donor with multiple sclerosis, enrolled in a pregnancy study.

J is TRBJ2-3 and V is TRBV4-2; D perhaps matches TRBD1 (5 bases). Trimming shortened V by 0 bases and J by 7 bases, and 17 bases separated the two germline ends. The length of the CDR3 is 16 residues. Germline CDR1 is LGHNA and CDR2 is YNFKEQ. The CDR3 here is CASSQDDRGGAYTQYF. The CDR3 nucleotides are TGTGCCAGCAGCCAAGATGATAGAGGTGGGGCTTATACGCAGTATTTT.

Points on this clone: A junction end diverges from the germline sequence, so it may reflect a read error. J is TRBJ2-6 and V is TRBV7-7, with TRBD1 matching 7 bases. Germline V CDR1 and CDR2: SSHAT, FNYEAQ (reference sequence). The CDR3 loop spans 14 amino acids. The CDR3 loop is CASSPGGGANVLTF. The CDR3 DNA reads TGTGCTAGCAGTCCAGGGGGAGGGGCCAACGTCCTGACTTTC.

The V call is TRBV28, the J call TRBJ1-5; D perhaps matches TRBD1 (5 bases). Trimming left V 7 bases short and J 7 bases short, with 17 bases between. The germline V gene encodes CDR1 MDHEN and CDR2 SYDVKM. There are 14 residues in the CDR3. The CDR3 reads CASTVAGTGQPQHF. CDR3 in DNA: TGTGCCAGCACCGTGGCGGGGACTGGGCAGCCCCAGCATTTT. The whole variable domain, remainder taken from reference TRBV28 and TRBJ1-5, is DVKVTQSSRYLVKRTGEKVFLECVQDMDHENMFWYRQDPGLGLRLIYFSYDVKMKEKGDIPEGYSVSREKKERFSLILESASTNQTSMYLCASTVAGTGQPQHFGDGTRLSIL.

The chain links TRBV6-5 to TRBJ1-1, with D perhaps matching TRBD1 (5 bases). The CDR3 runs to 14 residues. V lost 2 bases to trimming and J lost 10 bases, with 17 bases between them. Looked up from germline, CDR1 is MNHEY and CDR2 is SVGAGI. The CDR3 spells CASSYLPSGGTAFF. CDR3 bases: TGTGCCAGCAGTTACCTCCCGAGCGGGGGTACAGCTTTCTTT.

The genes are TRBV7-3 and TRBJ2-1; tentative D call: TRBD1 (6 bases). Germline loops: CDR1 SGHTA, CDR2 FQGTGA. Trimming shortened V by 3 bases and J by 7 bases, and 13 bases separated the two germline ends. The CDR3 runs to 14 residues. CDR3 in DNA: TGTGCCAGCAGCTTGGGGGCCCAGGTGAATGAGCAGTTCTTC. Its protein product is CASSLGAQVNEQFF.

Points on this clone: This sample also contains other DNA sequences that code for the same CDR3. The V gene is TRBV9, the J gene TRBJ2-1; D not certain. Germline CDR1 reads SGDLS; CDR2 reads YYNGEE. V dropped 4 bases and J dropped 5 bases, with 4 bases sitting between them. The CDR3 spans 11 residues. This CDR3 is CASSRDNEQFF. CDR3 DNA sequence: TGTGCCAGCAGCCGCGACAATGAGCAGTTCTTC. The variable domain in full, with the rest retrieved from reference TRBV9 and TRBJ2-1, is DSGVTQTPKHLITATGQRVTLRCSPRSGDLSVYWYQQSLDQGLQFLIQYYNGEERAKGNILERFSAQQFPDLHSELNLSSLELGDSALYFCASSRDNEQFFGPGTRLTVL.

The chain carries TRBV27 and TRBJ1-5; 8 nucleotides align to TRBD1. This CDR3 region has 17 residues. J was trimmed by 4 bases and V by 4 bases; bases with no gene match: 12. Per the germline V gene, CDR1 is MNHEY and CDR2 is SMNVEV (reference sequence). The CDR3 loop is CASSSHTRGRGNQPQHF. The CDR3, as DNA: TGTGCCAGCAGTTCCCACACCAGGGGGCGAGGGAATCAGCCCCAGCATTTT.

V and J are TRBV19 and TRBJ1-5; 8 bases fit TRBD1. The CDR3 runs to 16 residues. The germline gives CDR1 LNHDA, CDR2 SQIVND (reference sequence). V lost 5 bases to trimming and J lost 1 base; unmatched junction nucleotides: 7. CDR3: CASSDRGGGSNQPQHF. The CDR3 DNA is TGTGCCAGTAGTGACAGGGGAGGAGGGAGCAATCAGCCCCAGCATTTT. The complete variable domain, with remaining parts taken from reference TRBV19 and TRBJ1-5, reads DGGITQSPKYLFRKEGQNVTLSCEQNLNHDAMYWYRQDPGQGLRLIYYSQIVNDFQKGDIAEGYSVSREKKESFPLTVTSAQKNPTAFYLCASSDRGGGSNQPQHFGDGTRLSIL.

The chain joins TRBV4-3 to TRBJ2-3; 13 bases are shared with TRBD2. The junction had 5 bases not matched to a gene; V was cut back by 4 bases and J by 4 bases. Germline CDR1 is LGHNA and CDR2 is YSLEER. This CDR3 is 16 amino acids long. The CDR3 reads CASSRELAGGADTQYF. CDR3 nucleotide sequence: TGCGCCAGCAGCCGAGAACTAGCGGGAGGGGCAGATACGCAGTATTTT.

This clone was recorded once. The genes are TRBV2 and TRBJ2-5; 14 nucleotides agree with TRBD2. This CDR3 is built from 17 residues. CDR1 and CDR2 from the germline V gene are SNHLY and FYNNEI. Trimming removed 6 bases from V and 1 base from J; junction bases left unmatched: 7. The CDR3 region has the DNA TGTGCCAGCAGGTGGACGGGACTAGCGGGGGTCCAAGAGACCCAGTACTTC. Its protein is CASRWTGLAGVQETQYF.

This rearrangement joins TRBV11-3 to TRBJ2-3; 8 bases match TRBD2. The V segment lost 2 bases and the J segment 1 base; nucleotides outside the gene matches: 2. The germline V gene encodes CDR1 SGHNT and CDR2 YENEEA. The CDR3 length is 15 residues. This chain's CDR3 is CASSLYSGGTDTQYF. DNA for the CDR3: TGTGCCAGCAGCTTATATAGCGGGGGCACAGATACGCAGTATTTT.